This TCR beta chain was captured in a study of control samples from healthy donors and cancer patients. In its sample, this clone was seen once. The germline V gene has CDR1 MNHEY and CDR2 SVGAGI. The CDR3 loop spans 15 amino acids. The V end lost 2 bases, the J end lost 8 bases, and 18 bases lay between the germline ends. Sequencing was performed with immunoSEQ multiplex PCR; in TCRdb, only in-frame clones are kept and a portion is missing. The sample holds approximately 150,000 clones; 80% to 90% are singletons and the top ten take less than 2%. The rearrangement joins TRBV6-5 to TRBJ1-2; the D is unclear. Sequences were obtained from blood. This receptor was identified in a man younger than 30 in good health. In nucleotides, the CDR3 is TGTGCCAGCAGTTACGAGTCGACTGGACGGACGGGCTACACCTTC. Translated: CASSYESTGRTGYTF.